This T cell receptor (beta chain) was recorded in a study of human T cells and chemical hapten exposure. Sample time point: patch test 1, 2 weeks after DPC sensitization. Sample treatment: therapeutic diphenylcyclopropenone sensitization with weekly scalp DPC. This clonotype rates as medium-sized (0.01 to 0.1%). Germline V lookup: CDR1 MGHRA, CDR2 YSYEKL. The CDR3 spans 15 residues. Trimming left V 0 bases short and J 6 bases short, with 9 bases between. Via MiXCR, TCRdb re-called the RACE reads, giving one row per CDR3 protein. In the table there are about 15,000 distinct CDR3 sequences, roughly 15% of which are singletons.

This receptor was taken from a woman aged 25 to 45 with alopecia areata. Some clones in this sample may be carry-over from other donors' samples. This specimen consisted of whole blood, obtained in connection with sensitization to the hapten diphenylcyclopropenone (DPC). The rearrangement uses TRBV4-1 and TRBJ1-6, with D unclear. Here the CDR3 reads CASSQDGLTNSPLHF. The CDR3 nucleotides are TGCGCCAGCAGCCAAGATGGCCTCACTAATTCACCCCTCCACTTT.